The 5 T cell receptor beta chains reported below all come from one sample, sequenced in a study of chemoradiotherapy in HPV16-positive cancers. Sequencing used immunoSEQ multiplex PCR; TCRdb keeps in-frame clones, though not all of them. The sample has several thousand clones, around 83% seen once. The material sequenced was tumor tissue, taken from a patient who underwent chemoradiotherapy. The receptors originated from a human donor with HPV-associated anogenital cancer.

The chain couples TRBV6-5 to TRBJ1-2, with a weak D call TRBD1 (6 bases). Germline CDR1 MNHEY, CDR2 SVGAGI. Trimming took 8 bases from V and 7 from J, leaving 14 bases between them. This CDR3 is 12 amino acids long. In DNA form, the CDR3 reads TGTGCCAGCGGGGACACCAATACTGGCTACACCTTC. Encoded protein: CASGDTNTGYTF.

This clone was counted once. The chain has TRBV5-6 and TRBJ1-4; no clear D gene. The CDR3 totals 16 residues. CDR1 SGHDT and CDR2 YYEEEE come from the germline V gene. V dropped 2 bases and J dropped 0 bases, with 11 bases sitting between them. CDR3 in amino acids: CASSFRPKATNEKLFF. The CDR3 nucleotides are TGTGCCAGCAGCTTTCGGCCGAAAGCAACTAATGAAAAACTGTTTTTT. The entire variable domain, with the rest obtained from reference TRBV5-6 and TRBJ1-4, is as follows: DAGVTQSPTHLIKTRGQQVTLRCSPKSGHDTVSWYQQALGQGPQFIFQYYEEEERQRGNFPDRFSGHQFPNYSSELNVNALLLGDSALYLCASSFRPKATNEKLFFGSGTQLSVL.

This clone was seen a single time. The chain is built from TRBV19 and TRBJ1-1; 9 nucleotides line up with TRBD1. Germline V gives CDR1 LNHDA, CDR2 SQIVND (reference sequence). J gave up 1 base and V 3 bases, and 6 bases lay outside the gene matches. There are 16 residues in the CDR3. The CDR3 sequence: CASSIIPGQGNTEAFF. The CDR3 DNA reads as TGTGCCAGTAGTATCATCCCGGGACAGGGGAACACTGAAGCTTTCTTT.

V and J are TRBV27 and TRBJ1-6; no definite D call. CDR1 and CDR2 from the germline V gene are MNHEY and SMNVEV (reference sequence). The V and J ends lost 4 bases and 7 bases respectively, with 8 bases between them. This CDR3 has 13 residues. CDR3 nucleotides: TGTGCCAGCAGTTCCGGTTTCAATTCACCCCTCCACTTT. Encoded protein: CASSSGFNSPLHF.

The chain carries TRBV11-1 and TRBJ2-1, with 8 bases fitting TRBD2. This CDR3 is 13 amino acids long. Germline trimming cut 4 bases from V and 14 bases from J; bases unmatched to any gene: 10. The germline gives CDR1 SGHAT, CDR2 FQDESV (reference sequence). CDR3 coding DNA: TGTGCCAGCAGCTCTAATAGCGGGAAAGACGAGTTCTTC. Translated: CASSSNSGKDEFF.